These 23 T cell receptor beta chains came from one sample sequenced in a study of blood T cell repertoires in COVID-19. Clones were read by immunoSEQ multiplex PCR, and TCRdb kept only the in-frame ones, dropping some. The table lists 200,000 to 250,000 clones, 80% of them singletons, with roughly 4.3% in the top ten. The source material was PBMCs or T cells enriched from blood (not recorded which). All receptors come from a man aged 25 to 40 with acute COVID-19.

The chain has TRBV7-2 and TRBJ2-5, with 14 bases identical to TRBD2. V lost 4 bases and J lost 0; bases outside the gene matches: 10. The germline gives CDR1 SGHTA, CDR2 FQGNSA. The CDR3 is 19 residues long. CDR3 region: CASSSYGLAGGKNQETQYF. The CDR3, as DNA: TGTGCCAGCAGCTCATACGGACTAGCGGGGGGTAAAAACCAAGAGACCCAGTACTTC.

This clone was observed a few times. CDR3 in DNA: TGCGCCAGCACTAAGGGGGGGCCGGGGATGAACACTGAAGCTTTCTTT. Translation: CASTKGGPGMNTEAFF. V and J are TRBV5-1 and TRBJ1-1; possibly TRBD1 for D (6 bases). CDR1 SGHRS and CDR2 YFSETQ come from the germline V gene. This CDR3 has 16 residues. Deletions cut 6 bases from V and 0 bases from J, with 18 bases between.

V usage is TRBV5-4 and J usage is TRBJ2-7, with D unresolved. CDR3 length: 14 residues. The V gene lost 4 bases and the J gene lost 6 bases, with 17 bases spanning the gap. Germline V gives CDR1 SGHNT, CDR2 YYREEE (reference sequence). The CDR3 region is CASSELRWPREQYF. CDR3 nucleotide sequence: TGTGCCAGCAGCGAGCTCAGGTGGCCCCGCGAGCAGTACTTC. The full variable domain, its missing parts supplied by reference TRBV5-4 and TRBJ2-7, is ETGVTQSPTHLIKTRGQQVTLRCSSQSGHNTVSWYQQALGQGPQFIFQYYREEENGRGNFPPRFSGLQFPNYSSELNVNALELDDSALYLCASSELRWPREQYFGPGTRLTVT.

The chain is built from TRBV5-1 and TRBJ1-5, with D possibly TRBD1 on 5 matching bases. This CDR3 is 16 amino acids long. Germline lookup yields CDR1 SGHRS and CDR2 YFSETQ. Deletions cut 1 base from V and 0 bases from J, with 11 bases between. Written as DNA, the CDR3 is TGCGCCAGCAGCTTGTCTCAGGGATATAGCAATCAGCCCCAGCATTTT. Translated: CASSLSQGYSNQPQHF.

The gene calls are TRBV7-3 and TRBJ2-1; a weak D match, TRBD1 (7 bases). Germline lookup yields CDR1 SGHTA and CDR2 FQGTGA. Between the trimmed V and J ends, which lost 2 bases and 5 bases, there was a span of 19 bases. The CDR3 spans 17 residues. The CDR3 sequence: CASSLVGRQGGDNEQFF. The DNA for the CDR3 is TGTGCCAGCAGCTTAGTAGGGAGACAGGGCGGGGACAATGAGCAGTTCTTC.

The chain has TRBV3-1 (or the pseudogene TRBV3-2) and TRBJ2-2; the D is unclear. Trimming removed 0 bases at V and 5 bases at J, with 10 bases between. The CDR3 loop spans 15 amino acids. Per the germline V gene, CDR1 is LGHDT and CDR2 is YNNKEL (reference sequence). For the CDR3, the DNA is TGTGCCAGCAGCCAAGAAATGTTAGTGACCGGGGAGCTGTTTTTT. The encoded protein is CASSQEMLVTGELFF.

This chain uses TRBV9 with TRBJ2-1; 7 bases align to TRBD2. The CDR3 spans 18 residues. Losses at the gene ends were 3 bases for V and 0 bases for J; bases not matched to a gene: 12. Germline V gives CDR1 SGDLS, CDR2 YYNGEE. CDR3 sequence (DNA): TGTGCCAGCAGCGGCTTGTCAAGCGGGGCCAGCTCCTACAATGAGCAGTTCTTC. Its translation is CASSGLSSGASSYNEQFF.

V and J are TRBV27 and TRBJ1-5; maybe TRBD1 (6 bases). Deletions cut 4 bases from V and 4 bases from J, with 8 bases between. CDR3 length equals 13 residues. Germline loops: CDR1 MNHEY, CDR2 SMNVEV (reference sequence). In DNA, the CDR3 is TGTGCCAGCAGTTATACAGGGAATCAGCCCCAGCATTTT. Encoded protein: CASSYTGNQPQHF.

This clone was seen a few times. The chain uses TRBV5-1 and TRBJ2-1; D possibly corresponds to TRBD2 (6 bases). V was shortened by 4 bases and J by 4 bases, with 9 bases between the two germline ends. This CDR3 region has 13 residues. The germline V gene has CDR1 SGHRS and CDR2 YFSETQ. The CDR3 DNA sequence: TGCGCCAGCAGCGGGGGACTTTACAATGAGCAGTTCTTC. It encodes CASSGGLYNEQFF.

The J gene is TRBJ2-3, the V gene TRBV5-4; no reliable D call. Trimming stripped 3 bases from V and 0 bases from J, with 14 bases between. CDR3 size: 16 residues. Germline V lookup: CDR1 SGHNT, CDR2 YYREEE (reference sequence). The CDR3 loop is CASSWSRLASTDTQYF. The CDR3 nucleotides read TGTGCCAGCAGCTGGAGCCGGTTGGCTAGCACAGATACGCAGTATTTT.

V usage is TRBV6-6 and J usage is TRBJ2-7; 10 bases fit TRBD1. The CDR3 runs to 15 residues. Germline CDR1 reads MNHNY; CDR2 reads SVGAGI (reference sequence). V lost 0 bases and J lost 6; bases outside the gene matches: 5. The CDR3 spells CASSYSGTGDGEQYF. DNA of the CDR3: TGTGCCAGCAGTTACTCAGGGACAGGGGACGGCGAGCAGTACTTC.

The sample holds one count of this clone. The chain recombines TRBV5-1 with TRBJ2-7; TRBD1 matches at 7 bases. Trimming at V came to 4 bases and at J to 3 bases, leaving 10 bases not matched to a gene. The CDR3 spans 15 residues. Germline loops: CDR1 SGHRS, CDR2 YFSETQ. The CDR3 nucleotides read TGCGCCAGCAGCCCCGAGGGGGCGTGGGGCTACGAGCAGTACTTC. This encodes CASSPEGAWGYEQYF.

The V and J genes are TRBV11-3 and TRBJ2-2; 8 nucleotides match TRBD2. The CDR3 extends over 18 amino acids. CDR1 SGHNT and CDR2 YENEEA come from the germline V gene. V was clipped by 0 bases and J by 0 bases; unmatched bases: 6. CDR3 sequence reads: CASSLERGAGANTGELFF. The CDR3 DNA is TGTGCCAGCAGCTTAGAGAGGGGAGCGGGGGCGAACACCGGGGAGCTGTTTTTT.

The chain is built from TRBV7-9 and TRBJ2-5, with D uncertain. The CDR3 covers 11 residues. CDR1 is SEHNR and CDR2 is FQNEAQ in the germline V gene (reference sequence). V lost 8 bases and J 5 bases, leaving 9 bases between the germline ends. The CDR3 reads CASQEWETQYF. The CDR3 DNA reads as TGTGCCAGCCAAGAGTGGGAGACCCAGTACTTC. The full variable domain, completed using reference TRBV7-9 and TRBJ2-5, is DTGVSQNPRHKITKRGQNVTFRCDPISEHNRLYWYRQTLGQGPEFLTYFQNEAQLEKSRLLSDRFSAERPKGSFSTLEIQRTEQGDSAMYLCASQEWETQYFGPGTRLLVL.

The chain joins TRBV5-4 to TRBJ2-7; the D is unclear. The CDR3 loop spans 14 amino acids. Germline CDR1 is SGHNT and CDR2 is YYREEE (reference sequence). Trimming removed 1 base from V and 5 bases from J, with 13 bases in between. CDR3 nucleotides: TGTGCCAGCAGCTTGTTTGGTTTCAGAAACGAGCAGTACTTC. Protein product: CASSLFGFRNEQYF.

The chain employs TRBV6-5 and TRBJ1-1; D possibly corresponds to TRBD1 (5 bases). Trimming removed 8 bases at V and 3 bases at J, with 13 bases between. The germline V gene encodes CDR1 MNHEY and CDR2 SVGAGI. The CDR3 is made up of 13 amino acids. The CDR3 loop is CASSSTGDTEAFF. The CDR3 nucleotides are TGTGCCAGCTCGTCAACGGGGGACACTGAAGCTTTCTTT.

This chain uses TRBV15 with TRBJ1-4; D ambiguous. CDR1 LNHNV and CDR2 YYDKDF come from the germline V gene (reference sequence). The ends were cut back, 9 bases at V and 8 bases at J, with 19 bases in the middle. CDR3 size: 14 residues. Written as DNA, the CDR3 is TGTGCCACAGGCGCGAGGCAGCAGCCGGAAAAACTGTTTTTT. Translating gives CATGARQQPEKLFF.

This clone was observed a handful of times. The chain links TRBV6-4 to TRBJ2-1, with D perhaps matching TRBD2 (6 bases). Germline loops: CDR1 MRHNA, CDR2 SNTAGT. The CDR3 spans 14 residues. Trimming cost V 6 bases and J 6 bases, with 15 bases left between them. CDR3 region: CASSSGDGGNEQFF. CDR3 sequence (DNA): TGTGCCAGCAGCTCGGGGGACGGCGGCAATGAGCAGTTCTTC.

The J gene is TRBJ2-4, the V gene TRBV2; D ambiguous. The V end was cut by 6 bases, the J end by 1 base, with 13 bases between. Germline lookup yields CDR1 SNHLY and CDR2 FYNNEI. The CDR3 has 15 residues. The CDR3 DNA reads TGTGCCAGCAGAGACGTCCTGCGGGCCAAAAACATTCAGTACTTC. Encoded protein: CASRDVLRAKNIQYF.

This chain's CDR3 is CASRTYRAGRVGEEQYF. CDR3 nucleotide sequence: TGTGCCAGCCGCACCTACAGGGCCGGACGGGTCGGAGAGGAGCAGTACTTC. The chain is built from TRBV27 and TRBJ2-7, with D maybe TRBD1 (6 bases). V was trimmed by 8 bases and J by 7 bases, leaving 30 bases between them. CDR1 is MNHEY, CDR2 SMNVEV, per germline (reference sequence). This CDR3 contains 17 residues.

The V call is TRBV28, the J call TRBJ1-4; 8 bases align to TRBD1. After removal of 4 bases from V and 3 bases from J, the junction contained 4 bases not matched to a gene. The CDR3 is 15 amino acids. CDR1 is MDHEN and CDR2 is SYDVKM in the germline V gene. Here the CDR3 reads CASSWTGSANEKLFF. The CDR3 DNA reads TGTGCCAGCAGTTGGACAGGGTCGGCTAATGAAAAACTGTTTTTT.

The chain combines TRBV12-5 with TRBJ2-5, with 7 bases lining up with TRBD1. The CDR3 totals 15 residues. Germline CDR1 reads LGHNT; CDR2 reads FRNRAP. The trim removed 0 bases at V and 5 bases at J, leaving 6 bases unmatched. CDR3 residues: CASGLVNRGDETQYF. The CDR3 nucleotides are TGTGCTAGTGGTTTGGTGAACAGGGGAGACGAGACCCAGTACTTC.

This clone was recorded a few times. The chain carries TRBV25-1 and TRBJ2-7; 7 bases are a match to TRBD2. From germline, CDR1 is MGHDK and CDR2 SYGVNS. V gave up 2 bases and J gave up 6 bases; unmatched junction bases: 13. CDR3 length equals 16 residues. The CDR3 DNA reads as TGTGCCAGCAGTGAACAGGCTGGAGTGGGAGGGGCCGAGCAGTACTTC. As protein: CASSEQAGVGGAEQYF.